The entry below gives a single T cell receptor beta chain sequence along with its context. It was negative isolation that provided the CD8+ and CD4+ T cells, whereas TEMRA cells were enriched by FACS. When the RNA was reverse transcribed, random hexamers were used with an input of 0.5 to 1 ug. By means of immunoSEQ multiplex PCR, TCR beta CDR3 spanning 54 Vbeta and 13 Jbeta underwent amplification. TCRdb re-called the immunoSEQ multiplex PCR reads with MiXCR, one entry per CDR3 protein. The sample lists roughly 84,000 distinct CDR3 sequences, roughly 96% occurring once. The sample originates from a study of CD8 T cells in Susac syndrome. Background on the study: When blood was drawn, the patients with Susac syndrome were therapy-naive, on corticosteroids, or on intravenous immunoglobulin alone.

Trimming left V 2 bases short and J 2 bases short, with 10 bases between. Germline CDR1 reads DFQATT; CDR2 reads SNEGSKA (reference sequence). The CDR3 has 14 residues. The sample comprised CD8+ T cells from PBMCs. This TCR came from a human donor with Susac syndrome. The rearrangement links TRBV20-1 to TRBJ2-4, with D perhaps TRBD2 (6 bases). Written as DNA, the CDR3 is TGCAGTGCTAGAAGACTAGGGACCAAAAACATTCAGTACTTC. This translates into CSARRLGTKNIQYF.